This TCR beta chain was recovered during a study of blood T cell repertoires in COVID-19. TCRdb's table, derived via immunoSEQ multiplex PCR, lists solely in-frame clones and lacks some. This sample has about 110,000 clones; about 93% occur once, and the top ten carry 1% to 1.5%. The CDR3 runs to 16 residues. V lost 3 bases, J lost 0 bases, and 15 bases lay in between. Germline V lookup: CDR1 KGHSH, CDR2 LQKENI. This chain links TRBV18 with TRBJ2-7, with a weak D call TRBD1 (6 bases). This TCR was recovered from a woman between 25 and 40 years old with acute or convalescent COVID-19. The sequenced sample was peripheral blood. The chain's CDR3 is CASSPYDRSYSYEQYF. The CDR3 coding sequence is TGTGCCAGCTCACCCTACGACAGGTCCTACTCCTACGAGCAGTACTTC.